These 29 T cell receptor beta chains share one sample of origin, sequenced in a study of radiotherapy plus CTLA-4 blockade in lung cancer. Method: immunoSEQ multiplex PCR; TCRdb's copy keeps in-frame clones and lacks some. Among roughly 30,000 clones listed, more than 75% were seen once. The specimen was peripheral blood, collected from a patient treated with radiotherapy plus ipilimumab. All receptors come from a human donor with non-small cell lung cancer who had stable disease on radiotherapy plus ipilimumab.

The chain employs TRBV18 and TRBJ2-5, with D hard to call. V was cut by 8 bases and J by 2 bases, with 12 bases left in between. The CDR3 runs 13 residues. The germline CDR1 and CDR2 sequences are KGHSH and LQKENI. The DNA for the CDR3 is TGTGCCAGCGCTGATAGCAATCAAGAGACCCAGTACTTC. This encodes CASADSNQETQYF.

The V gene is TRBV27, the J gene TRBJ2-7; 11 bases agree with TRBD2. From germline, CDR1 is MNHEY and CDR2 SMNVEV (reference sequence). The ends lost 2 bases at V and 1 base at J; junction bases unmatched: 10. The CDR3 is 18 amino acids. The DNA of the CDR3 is TGTGCCAGCAGTTTACCCAAACCGACTAGCGGGGCTTCCTACGAGCAGTACTTC. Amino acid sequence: CASSLPKPTSGASYEQYF.

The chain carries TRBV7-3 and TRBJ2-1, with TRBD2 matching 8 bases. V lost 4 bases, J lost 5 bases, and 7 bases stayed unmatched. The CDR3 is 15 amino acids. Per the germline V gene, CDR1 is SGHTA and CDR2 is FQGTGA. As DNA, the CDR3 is TGTGCCAGCAGCTCGGGGGGGCTAGCGGACAATGAGCAGTTCTTC. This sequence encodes CASSSGGLADNEQFF.

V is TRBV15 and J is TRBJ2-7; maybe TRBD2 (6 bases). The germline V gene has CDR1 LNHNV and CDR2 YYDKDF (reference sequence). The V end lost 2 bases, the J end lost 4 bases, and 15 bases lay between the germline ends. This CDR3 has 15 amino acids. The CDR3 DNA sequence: TGTGCCACCAGCAGATCCCGCGGGACGTTATACGAGCAGTACTTC. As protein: CATSRSRGTLYEQYF.

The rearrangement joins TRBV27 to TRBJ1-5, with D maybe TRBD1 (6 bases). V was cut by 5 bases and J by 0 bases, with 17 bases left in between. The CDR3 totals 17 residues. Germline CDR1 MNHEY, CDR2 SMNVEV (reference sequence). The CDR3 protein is CASSPRRDTHSNQPQHF. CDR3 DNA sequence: TGTGCCAGCAGTCCGCGCCGGGACACCCATAGCAATCAGCCCCAGCATTTT.

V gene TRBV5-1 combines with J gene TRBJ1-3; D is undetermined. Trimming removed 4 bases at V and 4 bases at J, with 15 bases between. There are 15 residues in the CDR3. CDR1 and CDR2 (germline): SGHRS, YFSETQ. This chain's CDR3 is CASSLTPGSGNTIYF. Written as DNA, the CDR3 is TGCGCCAGCAGCCTTACCCCGGGGTCCGGAAACACCATATATTTT. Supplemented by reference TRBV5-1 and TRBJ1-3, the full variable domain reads KAGVTQTPRYLIKTRGQQVTLSCSPISGHRSVSWYQQTPGQGLQFLFEYFSETQRNKGNFPGRFSGRQFSNSRSEMNVSTLELGDSALYLCASSLTPGSGNTIYFGEGSWLTVV.

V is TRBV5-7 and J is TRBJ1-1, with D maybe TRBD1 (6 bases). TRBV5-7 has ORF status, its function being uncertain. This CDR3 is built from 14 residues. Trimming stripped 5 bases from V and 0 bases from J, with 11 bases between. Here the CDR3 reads CASRSDRLNTEAFF. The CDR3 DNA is TGTGCCAGCAGGTCTGACAGGTTGAACACTGAAGCTTTCTTT.

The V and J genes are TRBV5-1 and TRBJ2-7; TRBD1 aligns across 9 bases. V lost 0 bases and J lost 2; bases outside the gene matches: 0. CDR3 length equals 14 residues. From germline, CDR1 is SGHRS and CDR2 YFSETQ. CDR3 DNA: TGCGCCAGCAGCTTGGGGACAGGGGCCTACGAGCAGTACTTC. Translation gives CASSLGTGAYEQYF.

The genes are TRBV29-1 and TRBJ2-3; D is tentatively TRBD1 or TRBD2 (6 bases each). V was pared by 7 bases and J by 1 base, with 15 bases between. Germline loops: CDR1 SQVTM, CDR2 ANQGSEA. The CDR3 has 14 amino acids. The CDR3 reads CSAQGTGGTDTQYF. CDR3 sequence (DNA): TGCAGCGCCCAGGGGACGGGGGGCACAGATACGCAGTATTTT.

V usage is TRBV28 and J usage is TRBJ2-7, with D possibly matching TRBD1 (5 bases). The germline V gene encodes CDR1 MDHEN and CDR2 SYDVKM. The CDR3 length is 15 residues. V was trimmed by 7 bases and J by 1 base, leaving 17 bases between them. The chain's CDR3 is CASNSGQKRSYEQYF. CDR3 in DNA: TGTGCCAGCAACTCAGGACAAAAGCGATCCTACGAGCAGTACTTC.

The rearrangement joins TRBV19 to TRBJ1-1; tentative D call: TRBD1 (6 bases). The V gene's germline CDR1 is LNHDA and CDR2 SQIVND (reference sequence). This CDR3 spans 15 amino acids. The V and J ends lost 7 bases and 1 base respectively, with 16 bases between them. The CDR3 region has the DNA TGTGCCAGTACCTACCGGGGGCGGCCGAACACTGAAGCTTTCTTT. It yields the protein CASTYRGRPNTEAFF.

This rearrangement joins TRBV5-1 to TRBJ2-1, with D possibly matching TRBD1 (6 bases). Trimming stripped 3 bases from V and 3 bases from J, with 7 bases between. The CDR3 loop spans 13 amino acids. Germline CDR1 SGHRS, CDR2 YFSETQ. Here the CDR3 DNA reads TGCGCCAGCAGCTGGACAGACTACAATGAGCAGTTCTTC. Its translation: CASSWTDYNEQFF. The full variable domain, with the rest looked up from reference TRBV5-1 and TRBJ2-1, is KAGVTQTPRYLIKTRGQQVTLSCSPISGHRSVSWYQQTPGQGLQFLFEYFSETQRNKGNFPGRFSGRQFSNSRSEMNVSTLELGDSALYLCASSWTDYNEQFFGPGTRLTVL.

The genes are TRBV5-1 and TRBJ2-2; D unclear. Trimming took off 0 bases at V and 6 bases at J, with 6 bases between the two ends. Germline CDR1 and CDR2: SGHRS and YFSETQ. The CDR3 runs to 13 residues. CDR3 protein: CASSLAAAGELFF. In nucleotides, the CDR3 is TGCGCCAGCAGCTTGGCGGCTGCCGGGGAGCTGTTTTTT.

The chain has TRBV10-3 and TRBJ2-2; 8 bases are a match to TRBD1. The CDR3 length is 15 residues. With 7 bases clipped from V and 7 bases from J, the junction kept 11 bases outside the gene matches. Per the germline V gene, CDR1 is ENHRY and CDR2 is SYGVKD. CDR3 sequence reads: CAITRSQGVGGELFF. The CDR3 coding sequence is TGTGCCATCACTCGGTCACAGGGGGTCGGCGGGGAGCTGTTTTTT.

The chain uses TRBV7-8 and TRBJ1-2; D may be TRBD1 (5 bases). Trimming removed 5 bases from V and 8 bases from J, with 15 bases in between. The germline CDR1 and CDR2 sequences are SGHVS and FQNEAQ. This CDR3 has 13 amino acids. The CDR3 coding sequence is TGTGCCAGCAGCGAAACAGGACCCGCGGGCTACACCTTC. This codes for CASSETGPAGYTF.

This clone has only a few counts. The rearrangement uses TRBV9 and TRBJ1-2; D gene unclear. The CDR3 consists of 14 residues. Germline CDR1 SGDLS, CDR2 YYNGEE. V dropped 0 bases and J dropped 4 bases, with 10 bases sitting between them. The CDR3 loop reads CASSVDRQAYGYTF. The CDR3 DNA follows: TGTGCCAGCAGCGTAGACCGCCAGGCCTATGGCTACACCTTC.

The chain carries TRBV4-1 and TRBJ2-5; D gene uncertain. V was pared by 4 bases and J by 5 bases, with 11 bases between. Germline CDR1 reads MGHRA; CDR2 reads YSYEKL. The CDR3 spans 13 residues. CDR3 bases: TGCGCCAGCAGCCGTCTAGTGGGGGAGACCCAGTACTTC. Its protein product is CASSRLVGETQYF.

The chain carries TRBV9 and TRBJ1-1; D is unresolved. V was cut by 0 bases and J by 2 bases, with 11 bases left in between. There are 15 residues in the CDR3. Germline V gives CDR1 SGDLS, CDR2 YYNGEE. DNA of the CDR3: TGTGCCAGCAGCGTAGGGCCGGGGATAAACACTGAAGCTTTCTTT. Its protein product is CASSVGPGINTEAFF.

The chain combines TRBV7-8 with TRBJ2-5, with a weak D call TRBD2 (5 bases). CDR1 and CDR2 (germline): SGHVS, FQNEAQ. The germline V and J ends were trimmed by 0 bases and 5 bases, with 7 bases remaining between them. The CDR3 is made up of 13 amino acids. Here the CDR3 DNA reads TGTGCCAGCAGCTTAGCTCGGGGTGAGACCCAGTACTTC. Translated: CASSLARGETQYF.

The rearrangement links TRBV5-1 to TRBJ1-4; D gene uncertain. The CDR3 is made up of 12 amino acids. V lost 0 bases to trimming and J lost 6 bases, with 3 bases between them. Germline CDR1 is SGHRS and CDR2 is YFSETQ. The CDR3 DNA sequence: TGCGCCAGCAGCTTGGGAGATGAAAAACTGTTTTTT. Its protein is CASSLGDEKLFF.

CDR3 coding DNA: TGTGCCAGCAGCTTAGAACCATTTAGCTATGGCTACACCTTC. It yields the protein CASSLEPFSYGYTF. The chain employs TRBV7-8 and TRBJ1-2; D is uncertain. Germline CDR1 and CDR2: SGHVS and FQNEAQ. There are 14 residues in the CDR3. Trimming took off 1 base at V and 4 bases at J, with 10 bases between the two ends.

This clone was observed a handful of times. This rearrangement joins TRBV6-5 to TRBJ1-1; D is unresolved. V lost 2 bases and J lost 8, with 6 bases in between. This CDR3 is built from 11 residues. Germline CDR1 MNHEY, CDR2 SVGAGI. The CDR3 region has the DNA TGTGCCAGCAGTTACATGGGCGAAGCTTTCTTT. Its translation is CASSYMGEAFF.

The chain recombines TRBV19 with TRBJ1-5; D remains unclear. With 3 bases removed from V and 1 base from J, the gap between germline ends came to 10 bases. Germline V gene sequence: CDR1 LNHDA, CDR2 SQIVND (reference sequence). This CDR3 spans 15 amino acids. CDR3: CASSMEGLSNQPQHF. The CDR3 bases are TGTGCCAGTAGTATGGAAGGGTTAAGCAATCAGCCCCAGCATTTT.

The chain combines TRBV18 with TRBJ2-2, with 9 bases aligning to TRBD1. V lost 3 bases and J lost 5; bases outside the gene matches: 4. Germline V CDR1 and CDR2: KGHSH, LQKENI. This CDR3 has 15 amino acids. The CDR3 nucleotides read TGTGCCAGCTCACCGGACAGGGGACGGACCGGGGAGCTGTTTTTT. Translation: CASSPDRGRTGELFF.

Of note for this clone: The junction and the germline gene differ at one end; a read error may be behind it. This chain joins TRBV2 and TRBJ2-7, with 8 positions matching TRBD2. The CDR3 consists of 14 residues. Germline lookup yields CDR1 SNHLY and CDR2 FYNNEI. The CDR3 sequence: CVSRAGTSIRGQYF. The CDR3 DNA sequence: TGTGTCAGCAGGGCCGGGACTAGTATCCGGGGGCAGTACTTC.

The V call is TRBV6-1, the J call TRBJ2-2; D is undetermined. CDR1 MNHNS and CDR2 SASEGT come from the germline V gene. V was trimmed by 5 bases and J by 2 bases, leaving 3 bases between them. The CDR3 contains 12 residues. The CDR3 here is CASSTNTGELFF. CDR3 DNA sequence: TGTGCCAGCAGTACCAACACCGGGGAGCTGTTTTTT.

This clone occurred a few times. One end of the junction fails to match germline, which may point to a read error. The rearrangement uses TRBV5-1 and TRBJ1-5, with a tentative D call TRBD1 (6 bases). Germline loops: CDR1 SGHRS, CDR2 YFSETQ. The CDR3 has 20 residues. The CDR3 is CPSSHILGEGEGESNQPQHF. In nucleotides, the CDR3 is TGCCCCAGCAGCCATATCCTGGGGGAGGGAGAGGGGGAAAGCAATCAGCCCCAGCATTTT.

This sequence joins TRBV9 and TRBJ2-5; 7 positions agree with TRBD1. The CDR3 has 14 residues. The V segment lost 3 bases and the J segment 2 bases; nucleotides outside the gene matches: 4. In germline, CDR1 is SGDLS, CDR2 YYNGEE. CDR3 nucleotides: TGTGCCAGCAGCGAGAGGACAGGTCAAGAGACCCAGTACTTC. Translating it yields CASSERTGQETQYF.

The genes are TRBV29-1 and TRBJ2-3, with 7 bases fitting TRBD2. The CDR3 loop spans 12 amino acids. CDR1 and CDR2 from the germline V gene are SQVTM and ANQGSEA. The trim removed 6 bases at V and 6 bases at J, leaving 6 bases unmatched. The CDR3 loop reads CSVGGRYDTQYF. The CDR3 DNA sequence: TGCAGCGTGGGGGGGAGATACGATACGCAGTATTTT.